The T cell receptor beta chain described here comes from a study of blood T cell repertoires in COVID-19. Generated by immunoSEQ multiplex PCR, the TCRdb table keeps only in-frame clones and is missing some. The data contain 52,000 or so clones, less than 90% of them singletons. The V end was cut by 1 base, the J end by 6 bases, with 13 bases between. This CDR3 spans 15 amino acids. The V gene's germline CDR1 is SGHKS and CDR2 YYEKEE (reference sequence). The clonotype comes from a woman aged 70-85 years with active COVID-19. Sequenced sample: peripheral blood. This chain joins TRBV5-5 and TRBJ1-4; possible D gene TRBD1, 5 bases. CDR3 region: CASSLYQGLDEKLFF. The CDR3, as DNA: TGTGCCAGCAGCTTGTACCAGGGATTAGATGAAAAACTGTTTTTT.